Listed below are T cell receptor beta chains from one sample, sequenced in a study of OX40 agonist ivuxolimab in advanced cancers. TCRdb's table, derived via immunoSEQ multiplex PCR, lists solely in-frame clones and lacks some. The sample lists almost 20,000 clones; 83% were seen once. This sample comprised CD4+ or CD8+ T cells sorted from blood, obtained in a trial of the OX40 agonist ivuxolimab. All receptors derive from an adult with an advanced solid tumor such as melanoma, head and neck, liver or kidney cancer. Both conserved end residues are part of each CDR3. Fields, in order: D gene, J gene, CDR3 length, V gene, CDR3 protein. D genes are given only for firm matches.

TRBD1 TRBJ1-4 13 TRBV28 CASSPGQGSVDVF
- TRBJ1-2 15 TRBV27 CASSPRQVKSHGYTF
- TRBJ2-1 12 TRBV7-3 CASSLDLREQFF
TRBD2 TRBJ2-1 16 TRBV7-9 CASSSLGAGVPNEQFF
- TRBJ1-1 15 TRBV28 CASSLLFGTNTEAFF
TRBD2 TRBJ2-3 20 TRBV7-3 CASSLTGLETSGRDTDTQYF
TRBD1 TRBJ1-2 14 TRBV7-9 CASSDGTGGDGYTF
TRBD2 TRBJ2-7 14 TRBV28 CASSPTSGGHEQYF
- TRBJ1-5 15 TRBV6-1 CASSEPGAANQPQHF
- TRBJ1-1 12 TRBV9 CASSVGSGRAFF
- TRBJ1-5 12 TRBV4-1 CASSLAGQPQHF
TRBD2 TRBJ2-1 17 TRBV2 CASSEARTSGSVDEQFF
- TRBJ1-1 13 TRBV5-6 CASSFPSGPEAFF
TRBD2 TRBJ2-2 19 TRBV11-2 CASSLDSTSGSRNTGELFF
TRBD2 TRBJ2-5 13 TRBV6-1 CASSLSGGRTQYF
- TRBJ1-1 14 TRBV27 CASSLPGRTYEAFF
- TRBJ2-1 16 TRBV27 CASSLSVGFGFNEQFF
TRBD1 TRBJ2-1 12 TRBV7-6 CASMTGMNEQFF
TRBD2 TRBJ2-1 16 TRBV11-1 CASSLGRAGGINEQFF
- TRBJ2-3 15 TRBV6-4 CASSSNERGTDTQYF
- TRBJ1-2 13 TRBV7-6 CASSRTVNYGYTF
TRBD2 TRBJ2-3 15 TRBV27 CASSPTSGGPDTQYF
- TRBJ2-1 15 TRBV7-9 CASSWRGSSYNEQFF
- TRBJ1-1 12 TRBV7-2 CASSHENTEAFF
TRBD1 TRBJ2-3 17 TRBV19 CASSIVQRTGSTDTQYF